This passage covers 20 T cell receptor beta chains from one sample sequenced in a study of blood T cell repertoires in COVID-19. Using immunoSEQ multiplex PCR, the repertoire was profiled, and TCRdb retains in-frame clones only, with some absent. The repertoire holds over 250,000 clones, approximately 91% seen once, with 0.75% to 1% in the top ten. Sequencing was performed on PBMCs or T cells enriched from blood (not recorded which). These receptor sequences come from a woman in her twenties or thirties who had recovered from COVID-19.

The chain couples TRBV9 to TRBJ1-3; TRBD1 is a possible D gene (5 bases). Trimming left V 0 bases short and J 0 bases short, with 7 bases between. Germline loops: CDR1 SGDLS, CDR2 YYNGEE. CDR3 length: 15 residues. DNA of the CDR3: TGTGCCAGCAGCGTAGGGGGGGTCTCTGGAAACACCATATATTTT. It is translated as CASSVGGVSGNTIYF.

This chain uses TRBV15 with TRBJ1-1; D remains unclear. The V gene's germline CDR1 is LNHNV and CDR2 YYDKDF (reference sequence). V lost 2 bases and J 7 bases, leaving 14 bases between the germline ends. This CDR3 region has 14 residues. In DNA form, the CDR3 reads TGTGCCACCAGCAGAACCCAGGCAACTGGTGAAGCTTTCTTT. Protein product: CATSRTQATGEAFF.

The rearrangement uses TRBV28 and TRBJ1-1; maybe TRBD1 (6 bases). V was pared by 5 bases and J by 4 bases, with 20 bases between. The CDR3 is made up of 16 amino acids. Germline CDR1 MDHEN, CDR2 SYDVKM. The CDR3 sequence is CASSPRAVTGFTEAFF. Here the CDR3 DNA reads TGTGCCAGCAGTCCCCGTGCGGTGACAGGTTTCACTGAAGCTTTCTTT. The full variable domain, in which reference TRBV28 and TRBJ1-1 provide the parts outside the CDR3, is DVKVTQSSRYLVKRTGEKVFLECVQDMDHENMFWYRQDPGLGLRLIYFSYDVKMKEKGDIPEGYSVSREKKERFSLILESASTNQTSMYLCASSPRAVTGFTEAFFGQGTRLTVV.

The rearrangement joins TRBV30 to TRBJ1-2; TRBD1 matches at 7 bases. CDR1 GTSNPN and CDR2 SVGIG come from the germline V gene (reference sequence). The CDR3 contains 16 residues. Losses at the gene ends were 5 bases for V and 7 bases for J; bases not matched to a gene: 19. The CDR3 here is CAWDRDSLPISLGYTF. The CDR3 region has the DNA TGTGCCTGGGACCGGGACAGTCTTCCCATATCTCTTGGCTACACCTTC.

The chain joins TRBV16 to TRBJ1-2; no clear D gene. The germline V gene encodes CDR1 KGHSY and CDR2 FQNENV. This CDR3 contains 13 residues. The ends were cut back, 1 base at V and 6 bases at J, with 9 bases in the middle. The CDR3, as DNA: TGTGCCAGCAGCCAATTCATCGGAGATGGCTACACCTTC. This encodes CASSQFIGDGYTF. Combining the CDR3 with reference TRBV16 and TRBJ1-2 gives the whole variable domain GEEVAQTPKHLVRGEGQKAKLYCAPIKGHSYVFWYQQVLKNEFKFLISFQNENVFDETGMPKERFSAKCLPNSPCSLEIQATKLEDSAVYFCASSQFIGDGYTFGSGTRLTVV.

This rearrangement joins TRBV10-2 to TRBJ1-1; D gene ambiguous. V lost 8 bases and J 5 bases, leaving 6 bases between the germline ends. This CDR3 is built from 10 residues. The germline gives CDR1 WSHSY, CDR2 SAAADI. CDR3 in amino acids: CASGQTEAFF. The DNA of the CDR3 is TGCGCCAGCGGTCAGACTGAAGCTTTCTTT.

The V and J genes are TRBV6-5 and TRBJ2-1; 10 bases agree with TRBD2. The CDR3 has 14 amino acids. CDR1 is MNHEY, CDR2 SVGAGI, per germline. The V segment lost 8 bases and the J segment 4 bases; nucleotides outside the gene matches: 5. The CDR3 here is CASARAGGYNEQFF. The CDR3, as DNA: TGTGCCAGCGCACGAGCGGGGGGGTACAATGAGCAGTTCTTC.

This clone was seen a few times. For the CDR3, the DNA is TGCAGTGCTAGACAGGGGGGCGGCTACACCTTC. The encoded protein is CSARQGGGYTF. The rearrangement links TRBV20-1 to TRBJ1-2; TRBD1 matches at 7 bases. The CDR3 is 11 residues long. Germline V lookup: CDR1 DFQATT, CDR2 SNEGSKA (reference sequence). The V and J ends lost 2 bases and 8 bases, in that order; junction bases with no gene match: 2.

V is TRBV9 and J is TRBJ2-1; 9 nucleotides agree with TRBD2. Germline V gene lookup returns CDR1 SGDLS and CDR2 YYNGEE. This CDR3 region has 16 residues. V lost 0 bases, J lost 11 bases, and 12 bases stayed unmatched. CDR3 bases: TGTGCCAGCAGCGTAGGAGGAGGGACTAGCCGGGTAAAGCAGTTCTTC. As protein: CASSVGGGTSRVKQFF.

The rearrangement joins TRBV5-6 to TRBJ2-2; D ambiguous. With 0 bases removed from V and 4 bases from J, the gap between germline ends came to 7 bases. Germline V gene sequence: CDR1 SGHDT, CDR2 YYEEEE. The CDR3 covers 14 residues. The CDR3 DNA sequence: TGTGCCAGCAGCTTGGTACACCCCACCGGGGAGCTGTTTTTT. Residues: CASSLVHPTGELFF. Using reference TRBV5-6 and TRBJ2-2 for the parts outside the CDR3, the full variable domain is DAGVTQSPTHLIKTRGQQVTLRCSPKSGHDTVSWYQQALGQGPQFIFQYYEEEERQRGNFPDRFSGHQFPNYSSELNVNALLLGDSALYLCASSLVHPTGELFFGEGSRLTVL.

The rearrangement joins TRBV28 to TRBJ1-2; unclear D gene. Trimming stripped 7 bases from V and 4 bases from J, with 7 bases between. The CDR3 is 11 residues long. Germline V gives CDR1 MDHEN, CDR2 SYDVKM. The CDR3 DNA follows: TGTGCCAGCAAAATCGGCTATGGCTACACCTTC. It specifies CASKIGYGYTF.

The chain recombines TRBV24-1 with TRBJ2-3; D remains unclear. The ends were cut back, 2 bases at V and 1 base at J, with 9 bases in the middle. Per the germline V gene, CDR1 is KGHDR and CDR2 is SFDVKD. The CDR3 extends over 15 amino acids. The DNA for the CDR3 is TGTGCCACCAGTGATTCCCGAGGTCGCACAGATACGCAGTATTTT. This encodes CATSDSRGRTDTQYF.

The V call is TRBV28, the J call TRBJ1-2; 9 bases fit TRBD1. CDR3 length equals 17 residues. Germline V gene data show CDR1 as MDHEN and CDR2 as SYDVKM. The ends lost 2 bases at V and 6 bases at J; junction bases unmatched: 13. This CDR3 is CASSLVQGARKKDGYTF. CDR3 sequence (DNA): TGTGCCAGCAGTTTAGTACAGGGGGCAAGGAAAAAGGATGGCTACACCTTC.

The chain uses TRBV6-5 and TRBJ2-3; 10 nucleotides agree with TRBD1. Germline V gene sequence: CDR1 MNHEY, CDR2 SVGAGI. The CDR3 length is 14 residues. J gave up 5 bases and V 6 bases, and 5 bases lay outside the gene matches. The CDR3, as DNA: TGTGCCAGCAGCGACAGGGGGCGGGGAGATACGCAGTATTTT. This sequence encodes CASSDRGRGDTQYF.

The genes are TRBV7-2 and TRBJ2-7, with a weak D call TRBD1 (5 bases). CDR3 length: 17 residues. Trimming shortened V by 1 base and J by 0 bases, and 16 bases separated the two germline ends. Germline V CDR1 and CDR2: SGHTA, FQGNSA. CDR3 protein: CASSLVVSGALSYEQYF. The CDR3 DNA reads TGTGCCAGCAGCTTAGTGGTCAGTGGGGCCCTCTCCTACGAGCAGTACTTC.

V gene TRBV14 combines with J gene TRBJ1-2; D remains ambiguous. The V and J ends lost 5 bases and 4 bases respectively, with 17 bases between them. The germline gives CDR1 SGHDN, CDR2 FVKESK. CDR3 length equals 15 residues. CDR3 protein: CASSNWTSITYGYTF. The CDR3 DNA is TGTGCCAGCAGCAACTGGACTTCCATAACCTATGGCTACACCTTC.

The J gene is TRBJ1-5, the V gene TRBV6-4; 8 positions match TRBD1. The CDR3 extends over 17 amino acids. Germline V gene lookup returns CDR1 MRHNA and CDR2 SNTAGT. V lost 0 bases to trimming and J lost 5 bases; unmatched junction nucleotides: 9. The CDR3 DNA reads TGTGCCAGCAGTGACTCGTGGGACAGGAGGTTCCATCAGCCCCAGCATTTT. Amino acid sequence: CASSDSWDRRFHQPQHF.

The CDR3 DNA reads TGTGCCAGTAGTCACTGGGACAGGGGGTGGGAGCAGTACTTC. This sequence encodes CASSHWDRGWEQYF. This sequence joins TRBV19 and TRBJ2-7; 11 bases fit TRBD1. Germline values: CDR1 LNHDA, CDR2 SQIVND (reference sequence). Trimming removed 5 bases from V and 7 bases from J; junction bases left unmatched: 7. CDR3 length: 14 residues.

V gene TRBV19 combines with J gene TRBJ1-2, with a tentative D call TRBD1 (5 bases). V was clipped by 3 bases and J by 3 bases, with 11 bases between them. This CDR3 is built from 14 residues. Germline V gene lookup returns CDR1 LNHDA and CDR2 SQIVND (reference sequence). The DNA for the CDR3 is TGTGCCAGTAGTATCCCAGGGTTGGACTATGGCTACACCTTC. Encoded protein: CASSIPGLDYGYTF.

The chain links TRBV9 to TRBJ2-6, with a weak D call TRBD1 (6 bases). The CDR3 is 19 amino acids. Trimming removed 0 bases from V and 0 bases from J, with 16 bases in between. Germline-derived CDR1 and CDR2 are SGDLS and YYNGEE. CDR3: CASSVGEWDIISGANVLTF. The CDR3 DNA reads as TGTGCCAGCAGCGTAGGGGAATGGGACATAATCTCTGGGGCCAACGTCCTGACTTTC.